This T cell receptor (beta chain) was recorded in a study of glioma-infiltrating T cells after dendritic cell vaccination. This clone was seen only once. Time point meaning: after dendritic cell vaccination, including at tumor progression/relapse. The CDR3 is 14 residues long. Germline V CDR1 and CDR2: MDHEN, SYDVKM. V lost 6 bases, J lost 2 bases, and 11 bases lay in between. Sequenced by immunoSEQ multiplex PCR; TCRdb stores in-frame clones only, minus some. The repertoire holds approximately 85,000 clones, with around 85% as singletons. V and J are TRBV28 and TRBJ1-5, with D unresolved. The TCR was taken from a human donor with glioblastoma. Material: blood, obtained after dendritic cell vaccination. The CDR3 loop is CASSFTHGNQPQHF. The DNA of the CDR3 is TGTGCCAGCAGCTTTACTCACGGCAATCAGCCCCAGCATTTT.